This record covers a single TCR beta chain. It has no known antigen specificity. Nothing much larger sits one base from this clone, and base qualities are not available. V is trimmed back by 7 bases and J by 1 base, and the junction contains 10 bases that no gene match accounts for. The germline V gene specifies SGHDT as CDR1 and YYEEEE as CDR2. Measured from the cysteine to the phenylalanine, the CDR3 is 15 residues long. The DNA shown is the 45-base CDR3, in frame from base 1. TCRbeta CDR3 regions were amplified from genomic DNA using the immunoSEQ Assay, a bias-controlled multiplex PCR. Per the source publication's procedure: The number of nucleated cells in each sample was estimated from the amplification of reference gene primers within the assay. To quantify the absolute abundance of each unique TCRbeta CDR3 rearrangement, sequence reads were collapsed and filtered. Productive Simpson clonality was computed per sample as the square root of Simpson's diversity index over productive rearrangements. TCRdb re-hosts the immuneACCESS table, in-frame sequences only. Its copies lack some clones; in the studies checked, an unresolved V gene accounts for under half of them, and the cause for the rest is not known. D and trimming were read from the DNA, whereas the V and J calls and clone size are those reported in that table. The sample table shows a few hundred thousand clones, and around 90% are seen once. The top ten constitute more than 0.7% of the sample.

The data stem from a study of blood T cell repertoires in COVID-19 (dated by TCRdb to the early 2020s). Notes on the research overall: Samples from collaborators originated in the United States, Italy and Spain and spanned both the acute and convalescent phases of COVID-19. The material from the prospective study consisted of cDNA or gDNA derived from T cells, B-cell-depleted T cells, or PBMCs. Where HLA class I and class II types were available, the types were taken from metadata supplied by the sample provider, not from assay-based typing. The samples were drawn from the first 160 participants of the ongoing ImmuneRACE study and from over 950 subjects provided by 6 global collaborators. The sample metadata nearly always contained a de-identified subject ID, COVID-19 status, age in years and sex. Deeply sampled blood TCRbeta repertoires from subjects exposed to, actively infected with, or recovered from COVID-19 were included in the dataset. A freely available public database, intended as a resource for researchers studying the immune response to SARS-CoV-2, is where the repertoires were released.

At one collaborating source in Seattle, patients were enrolled during active infection and were followed longitudinally through the course of disease. Whole blood was collected in K2EDTA tubes by collaborating institutions according to the institutions' own protocols. For TCRbeta analysis, collaborator samples were shipped as frozen whole blood, as isolated PBMCs, or as DNA extracted from either sample type. The paper's findings and limits, for the study overall: Clinical and demographic metadata were provided uncurated, with the amount varying by source and participant.

The origin of this receptor is a man aged 18 to 30 with COVID-19, enrolled during active disease. This chain is built from TRBV5-6 and TRBJ1-1; 7 central nucleotides agree with TRBD1. Sequenced material: peripheral blood. The CDR3 reads CASDLTGRANTEAFF. The DNA reads as follows: TGTGCCAGCGATTTGACAGGGCGGGCGAACACTGAAGCTTTCTTT.